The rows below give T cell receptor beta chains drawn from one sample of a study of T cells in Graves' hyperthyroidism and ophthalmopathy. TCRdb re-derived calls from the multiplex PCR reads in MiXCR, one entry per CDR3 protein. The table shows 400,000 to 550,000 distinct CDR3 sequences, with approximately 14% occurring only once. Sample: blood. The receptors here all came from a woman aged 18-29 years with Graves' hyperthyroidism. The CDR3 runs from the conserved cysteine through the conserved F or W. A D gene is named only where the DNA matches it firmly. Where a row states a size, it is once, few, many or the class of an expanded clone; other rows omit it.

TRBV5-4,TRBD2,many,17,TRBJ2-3,TGTGCCAGCAGCCGACCTGGACTAGCGGGACTGCCAGATACGCAGTATTTT,CASSRPGLAGLPDTQYF
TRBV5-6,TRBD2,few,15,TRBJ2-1,TGTGCCAGCAGCTTGTGGCGGGAGGGCCTTGGTGAGCAGTTCTTC,CASSLWREGLGEQFF
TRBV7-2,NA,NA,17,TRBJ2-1,TGTGCCAGCAGGCCTATGCCCGGGACACGGACCTACAATGAGCAGTTCTTC,CASRPMPGTRTYNEQFF
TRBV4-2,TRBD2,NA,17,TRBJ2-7,TGTGCCAGCAGCCAATGGACTAGCAGGAAGGACGCTTACGAGCAGTACTTC,CASSQWTSRKDAYEQYF
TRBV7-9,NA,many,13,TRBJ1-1,TGTGCCAGCAGCTCACCGAGATGCACTGAAGCTTTCTTT,CASSSPRCTEAFF
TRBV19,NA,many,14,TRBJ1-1,TGTGCCAGTAGCGTGGGGGCCGTGAACACTGAAGCTTTCTTT,CASSVGAVNTEAFF
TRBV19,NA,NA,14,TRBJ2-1,TGTGCCAGTAGAACCGGGACAACAAACAATGAGCAGTTCTTC,CASRTGTTNNEQFF
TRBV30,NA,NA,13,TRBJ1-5,TGTGCGGCCGATCTAGGGGGGGATCAGCCCCAGCATTTT,CAADLGGDQPQHF
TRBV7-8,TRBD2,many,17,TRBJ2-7,TGTGCCAGCAGCTCAAGCGGGAGGGGGAGGAGCTCCTACGAGCAGTACTTC,CASSSSGRGRSSYEQYF
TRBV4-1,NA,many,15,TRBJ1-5,TGCGCCAGCAGCCATCACTCCCAGGTGACCCAGCCCCAGCATTTT,CASSHHSQVTQPQHF
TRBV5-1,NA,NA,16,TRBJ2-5,TGCGCCAGCAGCCAACGGGACTTTCTGGGGGGAGAGACCCAGTACTTC,CASSQRDFLGGETQYF
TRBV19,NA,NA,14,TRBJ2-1,TGTGCCAGTAAGCGAAGCGGACCCTACAATGAGCAGTTCTTC,CASKRSGPYNEQFF
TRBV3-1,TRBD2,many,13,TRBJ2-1,TGTGCCAGCCTGGGACTAGCGGGTAATGAGCAGTTCTTC,CASLGLAGNEQFF
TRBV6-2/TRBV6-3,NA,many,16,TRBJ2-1,TGTGCCAGCAGTTACCAGAGGACAGACGCCTACAATGAGCAGTTCTTC,CASSYQRTDAYNEQFF
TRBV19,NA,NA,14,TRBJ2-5,TGTGCCAGTAGTAGATATACACACACGGGGACCCAGTACTTC,CASSRYTHTGTQYF
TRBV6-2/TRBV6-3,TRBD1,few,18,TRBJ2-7,TGTGCCAGCAGTTACTCTCGAGCAGGTCGGGGACAGAGCCACGAGCAGTACTTC,CASSYSRAGRGQSHEQYF
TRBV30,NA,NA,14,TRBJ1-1,TGTGCCTGGAACCATGGGGGGGCCGACACTGAAGCTTTCTTT,CAWNHGGADTEAFF
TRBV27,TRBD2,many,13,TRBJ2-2,TGTGCCAGCAGGAGCGGGGAGACCGGGGAGCTGTTTTTT,CASRSGETGELFF
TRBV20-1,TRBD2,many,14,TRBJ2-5,TGCAGTGCTAGAACAGCGGGAGGGCAAGAGACCCAGTACTTC,CSARTAGGQETQYF
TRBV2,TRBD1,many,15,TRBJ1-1,TGTGCCAGCAGTGTCCAGGGGGCTAGGAACACTGAAGCTTTCTTT,CASSVQGARNTEAFF
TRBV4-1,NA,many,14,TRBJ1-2,TGCGCCAGCAGCCTAAACAGGGCGACGGATGGCTACACCTTC,CASSLNRATDGYTF
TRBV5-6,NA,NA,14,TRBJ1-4,TGTGCCAGCAGATGGCTAAGAGGAGATGAAAAACTGTTTTTT,CASRWLRGDEKLFF